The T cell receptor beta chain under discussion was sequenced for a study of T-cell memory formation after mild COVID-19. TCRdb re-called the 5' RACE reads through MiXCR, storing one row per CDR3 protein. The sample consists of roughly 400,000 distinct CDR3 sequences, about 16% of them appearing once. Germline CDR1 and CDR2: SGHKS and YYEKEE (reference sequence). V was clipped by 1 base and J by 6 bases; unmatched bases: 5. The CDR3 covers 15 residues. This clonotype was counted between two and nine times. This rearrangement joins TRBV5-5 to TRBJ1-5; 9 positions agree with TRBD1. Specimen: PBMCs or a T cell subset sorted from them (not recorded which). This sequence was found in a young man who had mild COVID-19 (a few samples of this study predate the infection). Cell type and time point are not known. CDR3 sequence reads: CASSLKGQGSQPQHF. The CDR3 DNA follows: TGTGCCAGCAGCTTGAAGGGACAGGGCAGTCAGCCCCAGCATTTT. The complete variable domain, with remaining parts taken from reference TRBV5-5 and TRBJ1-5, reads DAGVTQSPTHLIKTRGQQVTLRCSPISGHKSVSWYQQVLGQGPQFIFQYYEKEERGRGNFPDRFSARQFPNYSSELNVNALLLGDSALYLCASSLKGQGSQPQHFGDGTRLSIL.